This is a list of T cell receptor beta chains from one sample in a study of blood T cell repertoires in COVID-19. Here immunoSEQ multiplex PCR was the method, and the copy in TCRdb shows in-frame clones only, minus some. The table has around 250,000 clones, approximately 83% seen once. Sequenced input: peripheral blood. These receptors were taken from a man under 40 who had recovered from COVID-19. The CDR3 runs from the conserved cysteine through the conserved F or W. Fields, in order: J gene, V gene, clone size, D gene, CDR3 protein, CDR3 DNA. The D gene is left open where the match is weak. Clone size is given for some rows only: seen once, a few or many times, or a class if the clone is expanded.

TRBJ2-5 | TRBV11-2 | NA | TRBD1 | CASSLVTGGAETQYF | TGTGCCAGCAGCTTAGTTACAGGGGGCGCGGAGACCCAGTACTTC
TRBJ1-2 | TRBV6-5 | NA | NA | CASRSLDRNYGYTF | TGTGCCAGCAGATCGCTTGACAGAAACTATGGCTACACCTTC
TRBJ2-3 | TRBV24-1 | NA | NA | CATSGADSTDTQYF | TGTGCCACCAGTGGTGCAGATAGCACAGATACGCAGTATTTT
TRBJ2-3 | TRBV6-5 | NA | TRBD2 | CASSWQRGANTDTQYF | TGTGCCAGCAGTTGGCAGCGGGGGGCGAACACAGATACGCAGTATTTT
TRBJ2-2 | TRBV11-2 | NA | NA | CASSSGLSAGELFF | TGTGCCAGCAGCTCCGGACTAAGTGCCGGGGAGCTGTTTTTT
TRBJ1-5 | TRBV7-6 | NA | NA | CASSPDDRRYGDQPQHF | TGTGCCAGCAGCCCAGACGACAGGAGATACGGCGATCAGCCCCAGCATTTT
TRBJ1-1 | TRBV7-9 | NA | TRBD1 | CASSKPGQVTEAFF | TGTGCCAGCAGCAAACCGGGACAGGTAACTGAAGCTTTCTTT
TRBJ2-3 | TRBV18 | NA | NA | CASSPGNSGTDTQYF | TGTGCCAGCTCACCAGGGAATAGCGGCACAGATACGCAGTATTTT
TRBJ1-2 | TRBV2 | once | TRBD1 | CASSEGAGGYGYTF | TGTGCCAGCTCTGAGGGGGCAGGTGGCTATGGCTACACCTTC
TRBJ1-5 | TRBV6-1 | NA | NA | CASSAQANRARRNQPQHF | TGTGCCAGCAGTGCCCAAGCCAACAGGGCACGGCGTAATCAGCCCCAGCATTTT
TRBJ1-6 | TRBV10-3 | NA | NA | CATEDSASNSPLHF | TGTGCCACCGAAGACAGCGCCTCGAATTCACCCCTCCACTTT
TRBJ1-4 | TRBV2 | NA | NA | CASGEGQIGKLFF | TGTGCCAGCGGGGAGGGACAAATCGGAAAACTGTTTTTT
TRBJ1-5 | TRBV6-5 | NA | NA | CASSQVSNQPQHF | TGTGCCAGCAGTCAGGTTAGCAATCAGCCCCAGCATTTT
TRBJ2-5 | TRBV18 | NA | TRBD1 | CASSRTGGLQETQYF | TGTGCCAGCTCACGGACAGGGGGCCTCCAAGAGACCCAGTACTTC
TRBJ2-1 | TRBV5-1 | NA | TRBD2 | CASSLNPGGSNEQFF | TGCGCCAGCAGCTTGAACCCCGGGGGGAGCAATGAGCAGTTCTTC
TRBJ2-1 | TRBV28 | NA | TRBD2 | CASISGGPYNEQFF | TGTGCCAGCATCAGCGGGGGGCCTTACAATGAGCAGTTCTTC
TRBJ2-5 | TRBV6-5 | NA | NA | CASRTGELGETQYF | TGTGCCAGCAGGACGGGGGAGTTGGGAGAGACCCAGTACTTC
TRBJ1-2 | TRBV7-2 | NA | NA | CASSSGRGGYYGYTF | TGTGCCAGCAGCTCTGGACGGGGGGGTTACTATGGCTACACCTTC
TRBJ2-3 | TRBV7-8 | once | TRBD2 | CASSQRLAGGSLDTQYF | TGTGCCAGCAGCCAAAGACTAGCGGGGGGATCCTTGGATACGCAGTATTTT
TRBJ1-4 | TRBV19 | NA | TRBD1 | CASKDRGHEKLFF | TGTGCCAGTAAAGACAGGGGGCATGAAAAACTGTTTTTT
TRBJ2-7 | TRBV18 | NA | TRBD2 | CASSPQAGAGEQYF | TGTGCCAGCTCACCACAAGCGGGGGCCGGCGAGCAGTACTTC
TRBJ2-2 | TRBV10-3 | few | NA | CAILLQNTGELFF | TGTGCCATCCTACTCCAGAACACCGGGGAGCTGTTTTTT
TRBJ1-1 | TRBV6-5 | NA | NA | CASLRTEGRTEAFF | TGTGCCAGCCTCCGTACGGAGGGTAGGACTGAAGCTTTCTTT
TRBJ1-2 | TRBV27 | once | TRBD1 | CASSSTGGDGYTF | TGTGCCAGCAGTTCTACAGGGGGCGATGGCTACACCTTC
TRBJ2-1 | TRBV9 | NA | NA | CASGVAGTYNEQFF | TGTGCCAGTGGGGTTGCGGGGACCTACAATGAGCAGTTCTTC
TRBJ2-5 | TRBV5-6 | NA | NA | CASSAEGKPETQYF | TGTGCCAGCAGCGCGGAGGGGAAGCCAGAGACCCAGTACTTC
TRBJ2-1 | TRBV7-8 | NA | NA | CASSLFGSGYNEQFF | TGTGCCAGCAGCTTATTCGGGAGCGGCTACAATGAGCAGTTCTTC
TRBJ2-3 | TRBV6-2/TRBV6-3 | NA | NA | CASSYTSPGSTDTQYF | TGTGCCAGCAGTTACACCTCCCCAGGGAGCACAGATACGCAGTATTTT
TRBJ2-6 | TRBV4-1 | NA | NA | CASSQAVAGANVLTF | TGCGCCAGCAGCCAAGCCGTGGCAGGGGCCAACGTCCTGACTTTC
TRBJ1-2 | TRBV19 | NA | TRBD1 | CASRLTGGANYGYTF | TGTGCCAGTAGATTAACAGGGGGCGCCAACTATGGCTACACCTTC
TRBJ1-2 | TRBV27 | NA | NA | CASSQKGRGGRYYGYTF | TGTGCCAGCAGTCAAAAGGGGCGGGGGGGAAGGTACTATGGCTACACCTTC
TRBJ2-1 | TRBV4-1 | NA | NA | CASSPIQGRGNEQFF | TGCGCCAGCAGCCCAATACAGGGTCGGGGCAATGAGCAGTTCTTC
TRBJ2-7 | TRBV2 | few | NA | CASSGQKVAYEQYF | TGTGCCAGCAGTGGACAGAAAGTCGCTTACGAGCAGTACTTC
TRBJ1-5 | TRBV6-1 | NA | NA | CASSEWRNQPQHF | TGTGCCAGCAGTGAATGGAGAAATCAGCCCCAGCATTTT
TRBJ2-1 | TRBV11-3 | NA | NA | CASSQTGFREQFF | TGTGCCAGCAGCCAGACTGGCTTTCGAGAGCAGTTCTTC
TRBJ1-2 | TRBV6-5 | NA | NA | CTTRSNYGYTF | TGCACCACTAGAAGTAACTATGGCTACACCTTC
TRBJ1-2 | TRBV10-3 | NA | NA | CAISGYQQPTAYGYTF | TGTGCCATCAGTGGATACCAACAGCCGACCGCTTATGGCTACACCTTC
TRBJ1-1 | TRBV7-6 | NA | NA | CASSTGRKAFF | TGTGCCAGCAGTACAGGGCGGAAAGCTTTCTTT
TRBJ2-7 | TRBV5-4 | NA | TRBD1 | CASSLRTGSKHEQYF | TGTGCCAGCAGCCTCCGGACAGGGAGTAAGCACGAGCAGTACTTC
TRBJ2-1 | TRBV7-9 | NA | NA | CASSLVSYNEQFF | TGTGCCAGCAGCTTAGTGTCGTACAATGAGCAGTTCTTC
TRBJ2-7 | TRBV7-9 | NA | TRBD1 | CASRSTDRGRPTYEQYF | TGTGCCAGCAGATCTACGGACAGGGGCCGTCCGACCTACGAGCAGTACTTC
TRBJ1-5 | TRBV6-1 | NA | NA | CASSEASGYGRNQPQHF | TGTGCCAGCAGTGAAGCGTCAGGTTACGGTCGGAATCAGCCCCAGCATTTT